The 28 T cell receptor beta chains below were found in one sample sequenced in a study of lymphopenia after photon versus proton radiotherapy. Clones were sequenced by immunoSEQ multiplex PCR, and TCRdb holds only the in-frame ones, with some missing. The data contain about 65,000 clones, more than 75% of them seen just once; the ten biggest clones take up 10% to 13%. The starting material was peripheral blood, obtained from a patient treated with proton-based radiotherapy. The receptor source for this set is an elderly man with esophageal cancer.

The V and J genes are TRBV4-3 and TRBJ2-7, with 7 nucleotides matching TRBD2. V shed 0 bases and J 1 base; nucleotides not matched to a gene: 6. This CDR3 has 16 residues. CDR1 is LGHNA and CDR2 is YSLEER in the germline V gene. This chain's CDR3 is CASSQDRASGSYEQYF. In DNA, the CDR3 is TGCGCCAGCAGCCAAGATAGGGCTAGCGGATCCTACGAGCAGTACTTC.

The V and J genes are TRBV6-1 and TRBJ1-4, with 9 bases lining up with TRBD1. CDR3 length: 14 amino acids. V gave up 9 bases and J gave up 7 bases; unmatched junction bases: 9. Germline V gives CDR1 MNHNS, CDR2 SASEGT. In nucleotides, the CDR3 is TGTGCCAGTGAGTGGACAGGGGAGTCTGAAAAACTGTTTTTT. Its translation is CASEWTGESEKLFF.

The gene calls are TRBV6-1 and TRBJ1-2; TRBD1 might be the D (5 bases). Trimming took off 2 bases at V and 4 bases at J, with 17 bases between the two ends. The CDR3 covers 16 residues. Germline CDR1 MNHNS, CDR2 SASEGT. CDR3 sequence (DNA): TGTGCCAGCAGTGAACGGGGGGAGTGGCGAGCCTATGGCTACACCTTC. As protein: CASSERGEWRAYGYTF.

The CDR3 DNA reads as TGTGCCTGGAGGGGCGGTAGCGGGGGCCCTGCAGGAGATACGCAGTATTTT. Translation: CAWRGGSGGPAGDTQYF. This sequence joins TRBV30 and TRBJ2-3; 9 bases fit TRBD2. J lost 5 bases, V lost 3 bases, and 15 bases had no gene match. The germline V gene encodes CDR1 GTSNPN and CDR2 SVGIG (reference sequence). CDR3 length: 17 amino acids.

This chain links TRBV6-5 with TRBJ1-1; D gene uncertain. Between the trimmed V and J ends, which lost 2 bases and 3 bases, there was a span of 7 bases. Germline assignment: CDR1 MNHEY and CDR2 SVGAGI. The CDR3 runs to 13 residues. The CDR3 here is CASSYASYTEAFF. In DNA, the CDR3 is TGTGCCAGCAGTTACGCCTCCTACACTGAAGCTTTCTTT.

V usage is TRBV6-5 and J usage is TRBJ2-7, with 11 bases that match TRBD2. V shed 5 bases, J shed 3 bases, and the junction held 6 bases outside the gene matches. Germline loops: CDR1 MNHEY, CDR2 SVGAGI. The CDR3 is 15 residues long. CDR3 DNA sequence: TGTGCCAGCAGTGGGCCCGGGACTAGCGGCTACGAGCAGTACTTC. This codes for CASSGPGTSGYEQYF.

The genes are TRBV5-5 and TRBJ2-3; no firm D call. The V end lost 0 bases, the J end lost 0 bases, and 8 bases lay between the germline ends. The CDR3 has 15 residues. Germline CDR1 SGHKS, CDR2 YYEKEE (reference sequence). The CDR3 nucleotides read TGTGCCAGCAGCTTGGCTGGGGATAGCACAGATACGCAGTATTTT. Residues: CASSLAGDSTDTQYF.

The chain carries TRBV7-2 and TRBJ2-2; D gene ambiguous. From germline, CDR1 is SGHTA and CDR2 FQGNSA. CDR3 length: 16 amino acids. V lost 6 bases and J 2 bases, leaving 16 bases between the germline ends. CDR3 amino acids: CASRAPGTENTGELFF. The CDR3 DNA sequence: TGTGCCAGCAGGGCGCCCGGAACGGAAAACACCGGGGAGCTGTTTTTT.

The CDR3 sequence is CASSGKCEGKTYGYTF. Here the CDR3 DNA reads TGTGCCAGCAGCGGTAAGTGTGAGGGAAAGACCTATGGCTACACCTTC. The chain uses TRBV7-1 and TRBJ1-2, with D uncertain. TRBV7-1 is classed as an ORF, of uncertain function. The V end was cut by 5 bases, the J end by 4 bases, with 20 bases between. This CDR3 has 16 residues.

The chain recombines TRBV5-1 with TRBJ1-6, with 9 bases matching TRBD1. The V and J ends lost 4 bases and 9 bases, in that order; junction bases with no gene match: 2. There are 13 residues in the CDR3. From germline, CDR1 is SGHRS and CDR2 YFSETQ. CDR3: CASSPGQGSPLHF. CDR3 nucleotide sequence: TGCGCCAGCAGCCCGGGACAGGGTTCACCCCTCCACTTT.

This chain links TRBV5-1 with TRBJ2-2; 7 positions match TRBD1. V shed 5 bases and J 9 bases; nucleotides not matched to a gene: 7. The V gene's germline CDR1 is SGHRS and CDR2 YFSETQ. CDR3 length: 13 amino acids. The CDR3 DNA reads TGCGCCAGCAGTTTTGACAGGGAGCGGGAGCTGTTTTTT. Encoded protein: CASSFDRERELFF.

The gene calls are TRBV7-2 and TRBJ2-4, with 8 bases fitting TRBD1. Trimming took 5 bases from V and 7 from J; bases not matched to a gene: 7. CDR3 length: 14 amino acids. CDR1 and CDR2 from the germline V gene are SGHTA and FQGNSA. CDR3 region: CASSKADRDNIQYF. CDR3 nucleotide sequence: TGTGCCAGCAGCAAAGCGGACAGGGACAACATTCAGTACTTC.

The V call is TRBV15, the J call TRBJ2-3; 7 positions agree with TRBD2. This CDR3 is 17 amino acids long. Trimming took 0 bases from V and 3 from J; bases not matched to a gene: 9. In germline, CDR1 is LNHNV, CDR2 YYDKDF (reference sequence). CDR3 amino acids: CATSRDPGSGETDTQYF. The CDR3 bases are TGTGCCACCAGCAGAGATCCCGGAAGCGGGGAGACAGATACGCAGTATTTT.

V and J are TRBV4-3 and TRBJ2-7; D is unclear. This CDR3 has 15 residues. Germline lookup yields CDR1 LGHNA and CDR2 YSLEER. V lost 0 bases and J lost 3, with 12 bases in between. The CDR3: CASSQDSSGVYEQYF. The CDR3 DNA is TGCGCCAGCAGCCAAGATTCGTCAGGCGTCTACGAGCAGTACTTC.

V usage is TRBV28 and J usage is TRBJ2-7; 11 bases match TRBD2. The CDR3 is 15 amino acids. CDR1 MDHEN and CDR2 SYDVKM come from the germline V gene. After removal of 5 bases from V and 2 bases from J, the junction contained 5 bases not matched to a gene. This CDR3 reads CASSTPGLAAYEQYF. DNA for the CDR3: TGTGCCAGCAGTACGCCGGGACTAGCGGCCTACGAGCAGTACTTC.

This clone is classed as medium-sized. The chain couples TRBV2 to TRBJ1-1; D unresolved. CDR1 is SNHLY and CDR2 is FYNNEI in the germline V gene. Between the trimmed V and J ends, which lost 9 bases and 2 bases, there was a span of 13 bases. The CDR3 has 13 amino acids. In nucleotides, the CDR3 is TGTGCCAGTAGCCGACGGCTCAACACTGAAGCTTTCTTT. Protein sequence: CASSRRLNTEAFF. Using reference TRBV2 and TRBJ1-1 for the parts outside the CDR3, the full variable domain is EPEVTQTPSHQVTQMGQEVILRCVPISNHLYFYWYRQILGQKVEFLVSFYNNEISEKSEIFDDQFSVERPDGSNFTLKIRSTKLEDSAMYFCASSRRLNTEAFFGQGTRLTVV.

This clone was recorded once. The chain couples TRBV9 to TRBJ2-5; 7 bases are shared with TRBD2. The CDR3 extends over 15 amino acids. The germline gives CDR1 SGDLS, CDR2 YYNGEE. J was trimmed by 3 bases and V by 2 bases; bases with no gene match: 7. The DNA for the CDR3 is TGTGCCAGCAGCGTCGACCGGGACTACAAAGAGACCCAGTACTTC. Translation: CASSVDRDYKETQYF.

The V call is TRBV6-5, the J call TRBJ1-2; D gene unclear. The CDR3 is 14 residues long. Germline loops: CDR1 MNHEY, CDR2 SVGAGI. With 0 bases removed from V and 6 bases from J, the gap between germline ends came to 11 bases. The CDR3 DNA reads as TGTGCCAGCAGTTACTCGGTTTACACCGATGGCTACACCTTC. Translating it yields CASSYSVYTDGYTF.

The chain combines TRBV7-2 with TRBJ1-5; D is ambiguous. V lost 2 bases and J 5 bases, leaving 10 bases between the germline ends. In germline, CDR1 is SGHTA, CDR2 FQGNSA. The CDR3 loop spans 14 amino acids. CDR3 DNA sequence: TGTGCCAGCAGCTTAAATTCCGGGGATCAGCCCCAGCATTTT. Encoded protein: CASSLNSGDQPQHF.

Only a few counts were recorded for this clone. The chain employs TRBV5-6 and TRBJ2-2; 7 nucleotides agree with TRBD1. Germline CDR1 and CDR2: SGHDT and YYEEEE. The CDR3 sequence is 14 residues long. The junction had 3 bases not matched to a gene; V was cut back by 0 bases and J by 7 bases. The CDR3 spells CASSLEPGGGELFF. For the CDR3, the DNA is TGTGCCAGCAGCTTGGAGCCAGGGGGCGGGGAGCTGTTTTTT.

This chain links TRBV7-2 with TRBJ2-1; 8 nucleotides agree with TRBD2. CDR3 length: 15 amino acids. CDR1 and CDR2 from the germline V gene are SGHTA and FQGNSA. J was trimmed by 4 bases and V by 5 bases; bases with no gene match: 7. The CDR3 here is CASSPRGGRYNEQFF. In DNA, the CDR3 is TGTGCCAGCAGCCCCCGGGGGGGCCGGTACAATGAGCAGTTCTTC.

The rearrangement joins TRBV29-1 to TRBJ2-5; D gene uncertain. Trimming cost V 7 bases and J 1 base, with 10 bases left between them. The CDR3 loop spans 12 amino acids. Germline assignment: CDR1 SQVTM and CDR2 ANQGSEA. Here the CDR3 DNA reads TGCAGCGGTCGACTTGGCCAAGAGACCCAGTACTTC. Amino acid sequence: CSGRLGQETQYF.

The chain's CDR3 is CASRPPVQYGYTF. The CDR3 bases are TGTGCCAGCAGACCCCCCGTACAGTATGGCTACACCTTC. V usage is TRBV6-6 and J usage is TRBJ1-2; D gene uncertain. The V gene lost 6 bases and the J gene lost 5 bases, with 13 bases spanning the gap. From germline, CDR1 is MNHNY and CDR2 SVGAGI (reference sequence). CDR3 length: 13 amino acids.

The chain links TRBV18 to TRBJ2-7, with a weak D call TRBD2 (5 bases). The CDR3 consists of 13 residues. The V end lost 3 bases, the J end lost 2 bases, and 8 bases lay between the germline ends. Per germline, CDR1 KGHSH and CDR2 LQKENI. The CDR3: CASSPEAPYEQYF. DNA for the CDR3: TGTGCCAGCTCACCGGAGGCCCCCTACGAGCAGTACTTC. The full variable domain, rest sourced from reference TRBV18 and TRBJ2-7, is NAGVMQNPRHLVRRRGQEARLRCSPMKGHSHVYWYRQLPEEGLKFMVYLQKENIIDESGMPKERFSAEFPKEGPSILRIQQVVRGDSAAYFCASSPEAPYEQYFGPGTRLTVT.

This chain uses TRBV6-6 with TRBJ1-2; 8 positions agree with TRBD1. The CDR3 contains 13 residues. V lost 8 bases and J lost 4; bases outside the gene matches: 6. CDR1 MNHNY and CDR2 SVGAGI come from the germline V gene (reference sequence). The CDR3, as DNA: TGTGCCAGCCGGTTTACAGGGGGCTATGGCTACACCTTC. Its translation is CASRFTGGYGYTF.

The chain couples TRBV7-8 to TRBJ2-1; perhaps TRBD2 as D (6 bases). The CDR3 runs 15 residues. The V end lost 0 bases, the J end lost 8 bases, and 14 bases lay between the germline ends. Germline CDR1 and CDR2: SGHVS and FQNEAQ. CDR3 amino acids: CASSLATGLRYEQFF. CDR3 coding DNA: TGTGCCAGCAGCTTAGCGACCGGACTAAGATATGAGCAGTTCTTC.

The CDR3: CASSPRGGLNTEAFF. In DNA, the CDR3 is TGTGCCAGCAGCCCAAGGGGGGGATTGAACACTGAAGCTTTCTTT. The chain is built from TRBV11-2 and TRBJ1-1; D possibly corresponds to TRBD1 (6 bases). Germline lookup yields CDR1 SGHAT and CDR2 FQNNGV. Trimming removed 5 bases from V and 0 bases from J, with 13 bases in between. CDR3 size: 15 residues.

The chain recombines TRBV11-2 with TRBJ2-7; 11 bases match TRBD2. V trimming: 0 bases; J trimming: 4 bases; junction bases outside the gene matches: 11. Looked up from germline, CDR1 is SGHAT and CDR2 is FQNNGV. The CDR3 runs 18 residues. The CDR3 coding sequence is TGTGCCAGCAGCTTAGATCGAGGCCTTACTAGCGGGAGTTACGAGCAGTACTTC. Protein sequence: CASSLDRGLTSGSYEQYF.